Each of the 17 T cell receptor beta chains below was sequenced from the same sample in a study of blood T cell repertoires in COVID-19 (dated by TCRdb to between 2020 and 2021). Library method: the immunoSEQ multiplex PCR assay. TCRdb limited this immuneACCESS table to in-frame rearrangements with V and J called. A share of clones is missing; checked studies link under half to unresolved V genes, and the rest is unexplained. A total of 490,000 or so clones appear in this sample, around nine tenths of them only once. Of the sample, roughly 8.5% is held by the ten largest clones. The material sequenced was PBMCs or T cells enriched from blood (not recorded which). These receptors originate from a woman aged 60-70 years who had recovered from COVID-19.

This clone was detected only once. The chain has TRBV6-1 and TRBJ1-1, with 7 bases lining up with TRBD1. The trim removed 1 base at V and 6 bases at J, leaving 11 bases unmatched. Looked up from germline, CDR1 is MNHNS and CDR2 is SASEGT. This CDR3 spans 16 amino acids. The chain's CDR3 is CASSEDGRQGGPEAFF. The CDR3 nucleotides read TGTGCCAGCAGTGAAGACGGGAGACAGGGAGGTCCTGAAGCTTTCTTT.

This chain uses TRBV6-6 with TRBJ2-7; 7 bases agree with TRBD1. V gave up 5 bases and J gave up 4 bases; unmatched junction bases: 11. This CDR3 region has 15 residues. Germline-derived CDR1 and CDR2 are MNHNY and SVGAGI (reference sequence). The CDR3 region is CASSTGQQQVYEQYV. The DNA for the CDR3 is TGTGCCAGCAGTACGGGACAGCAGCAGGTATACGAGCAGTACGTC.

This CDR3 reads CASSFRGFGNQPQHF. The CDR3 coding sequence is TGTGCCAGCAGCTTTAGAGGGTTCGGCAATCAGCCCCAGCATTTT. The chain has TRBV5-6 and TRBJ1-5; no reliable D call. CDR3 length: 15 residues. Germline-derived CDR1 and CDR2 are SGHDT and YYEEEE. Trimming removed 2 bases at V and 2 bases at J, with 11 bases between.

This clone was recorded once. This chain uses TRBV6-5 with TRBJ2-5; 10 nucleotides align to TRBD1. This CDR3 has 15 amino acids. The J segment lost 5 bases and the V segment lost 9 bases, leaving 12 bases of the junction unmatched. Germline CDR1 is MNHEY and CDR2 is SVGAGI. The CDR3 nucleotides read TGTGCCAGTAAAAGAATGACAGGGGGCATCGAGACCCAGTACTTC. As protein: CASKRMTGGIETQYF.

The chain combines TRBV5-1 with TRBJ1-4; no clear D gene. The CDR3 covers 15 residues. Trimming took off 0 bases at V and 3 bases at J, with 9 bases between the two ends. The germline V gene has CDR1 SGHRS and CDR2 YFSETQ. CDR3 in DNA: TGCGCCAGCAGCTTGGGACATCTTGCTAATGAAAAACTGTTTTTT. Residues: CASSLGHLANEKLFF.

The V and J genes are TRBV2 and TRBJ1-6; the match to TRBD1 covers 7 bases. The V segment lost 5 bases and the J segment 7 bases; nucleotides outside the gene matches: 8. CDR1 and CDR2 (germline): SNHLY, FYNNEI. This CDR3 spans 15 amino acids. The CDR3 DNA reads as TGTGCCAGCAGTACCCACCAGGGGGAGAATTCACCCCTCCACTTT. Protein product: CASSTHQGENSPLHF.

The rearrangement uses TRBV3-1 (or the pseudogene TRBV3-2) and TRBJ1-1; D call uncertain. Trimming pared 0 bases from V and 7 bases from J, leaving 12 bases between. CDR3 size: 14 residues. Germline CDR1 and CDR2: LGHDT and YNNKEL (reference sequence). The CDR3 spells CASSQEVGGSEAFF. The CDR3 DNA sequence: TGTGCCAGCAGCCAAGAAGTAGGAGGCAGTGAAGCTTTCTTT.

The chain carries TRBV7-9 and TRBJ1-6, with 11 bases lining up with TRBD1. Germline V CDR1 and CDR2: SEHNR, FQNEAQ (reference sequence). J gave up 9 bases and V 4 bases, and 2 bases lay outside the gene matches. The CDR3 extends over 14 amino acids. The CDR3 spells CASSSDRGLSPLHF. In nucleotides, the CDR3 is TGTGCCAGCAGCTCGGACAGGGGGCTTTCACCCCTCCACTTT.

The chain carries TRBV6-5 and TRBJ2-7; 9 bases fit TRBD1. CDR3 length equals 15 residues. Unmatched junction bases numbered 14, after V lost 8 bases and J lost 6 bases. Germline CDR1 and CDR2: MNHEY and SVGAGI. The DNA of the CDR3 is TGTGCCAGCCCGGCGCCCGGGACAGGGATTCCCGAGCAGTACTTC. It codes for CASPAPGTGIPEQYF.

The J gene is TRBJ2-4, the V gene TRBV12-5, with 12 bases lining up with TRBD2. Germline V gene lookup returns CDR1 LGHNT and CDR2 FRNRAP. The V and J ends lost 6 bases and 2 bases, in that order; junction bases with no gene match: 11. CDR3 size: 18 residues. The CDR3: CASGLAASGGATKNIQYF. The CDR3 DNA is TGTGCTAGTGGCCTGGCGGCTAGCGGGGGGGCGACCAAAAACATTCAGTACTTC.

V and J are TRBV9 and TRBJ2-2, with 8 bases lining up with TRBD1. J was trimmed by 3 bases and V by 0 bases; bases with no gene match: 4. This CDR3 has 16 residues. CDR1 SGDLS and CDR2 YYNGEE come from the germline V gene. CDR3 region: CASSVEAGGHTGELFF. Here the CDR3 DNA reads TGTGCCAGCAGCGTAGAGGCAGGGGGCCACACCGGGGAGCTGTTTTTT. The complete variable domain, with remaining parts taken from reference TRBV9 and TRBJ2-2, reads DSGVTQTPKHLITATGQRVTLRCSPRSGDLSVYWYQQSLDQGLQFLIQYYNGEERAKGNILERFSAQQFPDLHSELNLSSLELGDSALYFCASSVEAGGHTGELFFGEGSRLTVL.

On this clone: The sample holds other DNA sequences that translate to the same CDR3. This rearrangement joins TRBV5-1 to TRBJ1-2; 7 nucleotides match TRBD1. The CDR3 has 13 amino acids. Germline trimming cut 2 bases from V and 2 bases from J; bases unmatched to any gene: 0. Per germline, CDR1 SGHRS and CDR2 YFSETQ. This chain's CDR3 is CASSLGGNYGYTF. The CDR3 DNA reads TGCGCCAGCAGCTTAGGGGGCAACTATGGCTACACCTTC.

This clone was detected a few times. The V call is TRBV18, the J call TRBJ1-4; D is possibly TRBD1 (6 bases). The germline V gene has CDR1 KGHSH and CDR2 LQKENI. Trimming stripped 6 bases from V and 5 bases from J, with 19 bases between. CDR3 length: 16 amino acids. CDR3 loop: CASSLRTVGGNEKLFF. DNA for the CDR3: TGTGCCAGCTCCCTAAGGACAGTTGGGGGCAATGAAAAACTGTTTTTT.

The chain links TRBV12-3 or TRBV12-4 to TRBJ1-2; D uncertain. The CDR3 runs 13 residues. V was trimmed by 2 bases and J by 6 bases, leaving 10 bases between them. In DNA form, the CDR3 reads TGTGCCAGCAGTTTAATGGGAGGCCATGGCTACACCTTC. Its translation: CASSLMGGHGYTF.

This rearrangement joins TRBV19 to TRBJ1-1, with TRBD1 identical over 10 bases. Looked up from germline, CDR1 is LNHDA and CDR2 is SQIVND (reference sequence). The CDR3 is 15 residues long. Germline trimming cut 3 bases from V and 6 bases from J; bases unmatched to any gene: 7. CDR3 loop: CASSIQDRGTAEAFF. In DNA, the CDR3 is TGTGCCAGTAGTATTCAGGACAGGGGGACGGCTGAAGCTTTCTTT.

CDR3 protein: CAISTGGREKLFF. The CDR3, as DNA: TGTGCCATCAGTACAGGGGGCAGGGAAAAACTGTTTTTT. The gene calls are TRBV10-3 and TRBJ1-4; 9 bases align to TRBD1. CDR1 and CDR2 (germline): ENHRY, SYGVKD. The CDR3 consists of 13 residues. V dropped 5 bases and J dropped 8; count of bases not matched to a gene: 3.

The chain has TRBV28 and TRBJ1-2; maybe TRBD1 (5 bases). Deletions cut 1 base from V and 8 bases from J, with 8 bases between. The CDR3 runs 12 residues. Germline-derived CDR1 and CDR2 are MDHEN and SYDVKM. Written as DNA, the CDR3 is TGTGCCAGCAGTTTATACCAGGGAGGCTACACCTTC. Its protein product is CASSLYQGGYTF.